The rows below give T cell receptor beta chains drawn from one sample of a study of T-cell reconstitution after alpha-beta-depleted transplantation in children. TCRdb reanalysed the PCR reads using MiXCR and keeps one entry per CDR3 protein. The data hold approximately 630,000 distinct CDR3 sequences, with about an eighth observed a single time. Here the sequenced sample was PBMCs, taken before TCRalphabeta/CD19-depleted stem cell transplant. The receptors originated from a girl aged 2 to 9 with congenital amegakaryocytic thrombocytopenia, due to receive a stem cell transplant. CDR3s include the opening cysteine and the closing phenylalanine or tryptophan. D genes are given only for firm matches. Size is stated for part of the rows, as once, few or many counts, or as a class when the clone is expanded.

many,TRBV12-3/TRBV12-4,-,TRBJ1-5,TGTGCCAGCAGTTTAGCGAGCAGCAATCAGCCCCAGCATTTT,CASSLASSNQPQHF
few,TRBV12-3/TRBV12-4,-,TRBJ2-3,TGTGCCAGCACCCTTCCGGCTAGCGTCGATACGCAGTATTTT,CASTLPASVDTQYF
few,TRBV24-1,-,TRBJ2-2,TGTGCCACCAGTGGTCAGGGACCGACCGGGGAGCTGTTTTTT,CATSGQGPTGELFF
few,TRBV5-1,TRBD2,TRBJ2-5,TGCGCCAGCAGCTTGGCCAACCAGGCCAACCGCGGGAGGGCCGGAGAGACCCAGTACTTC,CASSLANQANRGRAGETQYF
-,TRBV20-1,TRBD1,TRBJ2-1,TGCAGTGCGTCGCCTTCGGGACAGGACTACAATGAGCAGTTCTTC,CSASPSGQDYNEQFF
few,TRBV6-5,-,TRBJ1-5,TGTGCCAGCAGTTACCGGGGGGTGGGACAGCCCCAGCATTTT,CASSYRGVGQPQHF
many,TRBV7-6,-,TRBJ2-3,TGTGCCAGCAGCTTAGGGACTACCTACTATTCCACAGATACGCAGTATTTT,CASSLGTTYYSTDTQYF
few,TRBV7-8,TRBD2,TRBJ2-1,TGTGCCAGCAGCTTTCCCGCGGGAGTCTACAATGAGCAGTTCTTC,CASSFPAGVYNEQFF
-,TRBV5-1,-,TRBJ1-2,TGCGCCAGCAGCTTGGCCTCCTCCACTGGGTATGATGGCGACACCTTC,CASSLASSTGYDGDTF
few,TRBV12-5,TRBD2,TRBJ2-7,TGTGCTAGTGGTCCCCAGGCGGGAGGCACCTACGAGCAGTACTTC,CASGPQAGGTYEQYF
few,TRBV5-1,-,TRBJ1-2,TGCGCCAGCAGCTTTACGGGGGACGGCAACTATGGCTACACCTTC,CASSFTGDGNYGYTF
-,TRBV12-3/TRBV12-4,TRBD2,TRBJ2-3,TGTGCCAGCAGTTCGGGACTAGTGGGAAGGAGCACAGATACGCAGTATTTT,CASSSGLVGRSTDTQYF
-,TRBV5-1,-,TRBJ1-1,TGCGCCAGCAGCCCGGGGGACGAAATGAAGCTTTTGTTT,CASSPGDEMKLLF
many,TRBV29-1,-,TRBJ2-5,TGCAGCGTTTTATACTGGGGGGCCGAAGGTCAAGAGACCCAGTACTTC,CSVLYWGAEGQETQYF
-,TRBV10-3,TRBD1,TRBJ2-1,TGTGCCATCAGTGATGGACAGGGGGACAATGAGCAGTTCTTC,CAISDGQGDNEQFF
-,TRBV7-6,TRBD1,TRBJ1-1,TGTGCCAGCAGCGACACAGGGGGCGAGGGTGACACTGAAGCTTTCTTT,CASSDTGGEGDTEAFF
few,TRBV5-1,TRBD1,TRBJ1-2,TGCGCCAGCAGCTTGGCGGACAGGGATGCTAACTATGGCTACACCTTC,CASSLADRDANYGYTF
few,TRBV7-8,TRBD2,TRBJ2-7,TGTGCCAGCCGTGCGCTAGCGGGAGGTAGTAGCGAGCAGTACTTC,CASRALAGGSSEQYF
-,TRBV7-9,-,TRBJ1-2,TGTGCCAGCAGCTTATCAACCTTAAAATTTGGCTACACCTTC,CASSLSTLKFGYTF
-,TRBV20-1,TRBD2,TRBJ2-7,TGCAGTGCTAGTAAACTAGCGGAATCTAGCTCCTACGAGCAGTACTTC,CSASKLAESSSYEQYF
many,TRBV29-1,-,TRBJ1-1,TGCAGCGTTTCGGGAAGGCAGATTGGGCCTGAAGCTTTCTTT,CSVSGRQIGPEAFF
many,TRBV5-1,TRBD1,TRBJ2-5,TGCGCCAGCAGAATCGGGGACAGCCAAGAGACCCAGTACTTC,CASRIGDSQETQYF
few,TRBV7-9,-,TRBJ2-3,TGTGCCAGCAGCACGCCGGGCACCCGCGTAACAGATACGCAGTATTTT,CASSTPGTRVTDTQYF
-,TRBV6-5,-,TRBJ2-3,TGTGCCAGCAGTTACACCCCGGGTCGGGGCAGCACAGATACGCAGTATTTT,CASSYTPGRGSTDTQYF
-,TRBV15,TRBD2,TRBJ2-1,TGTGCCACCAGCGGCCGAAGCGGGATCCGCTACAATGAGCAGTTCTTC,CATSGRSGIRYNEQFF
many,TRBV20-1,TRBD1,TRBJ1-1,TGCAGTGCTGGACAGGGAGCGACGAACACTGAAGCTTTCTTT,CSAGQGATNTEAFF
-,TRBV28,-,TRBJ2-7,TGTGCCAGCAGAAAGCTCTACGAGCAGTACTTC,CASRKLYEQYF
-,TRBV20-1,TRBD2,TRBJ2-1,TGCAGTGCTGCACTTGGGGGGGAGAGGGGCTACAATGAGCAGTTCTTC,CSAALGGERGYNEQFF
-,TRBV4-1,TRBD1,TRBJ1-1,TGCGCCAGCAGCCAAATCATGCTACCCGGGGGACAGGGGATGAACACTGAAGCTTTCTTT,CASSQIMLPGGQGMNTEAFF
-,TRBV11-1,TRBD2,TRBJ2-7,TGTGCCAGCAGCTTATCCAGGCTGGCGGGAGGGTTACCTCTCTTCTACGAGCAGTACTTC,CASSLSRLAGGLPLFYEQYF
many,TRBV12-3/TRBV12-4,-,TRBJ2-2,TGTGCCAGCAGTTTAGGATTAAGGTCATTCCATTTT,CASSLGLRSFHF
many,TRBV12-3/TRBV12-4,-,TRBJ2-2,TGTGCCAGCAGTGGATTAGGTTCCACCACCGGGGAGCTGTTTTTT,CASSGLGSTTGELFF
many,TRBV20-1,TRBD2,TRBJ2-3,TGCAGTGGGGAGGGCCCCGAAACAGATACGCAGTATTTT,CSGEGPETDTQYF
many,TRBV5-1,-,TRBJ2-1,TGCGCCAGCAGCCCCCCTAGCGATAGCTCCTACAATGAGCAGTTCTTC,CASSPPSDSSYNEQFF
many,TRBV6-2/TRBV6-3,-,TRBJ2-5,TGTGCCAGCAGCCCGACTGCCGGGACGGTGGGACAAGAGACCCAGTACTTC,CASSPTAGTVGQETQYF
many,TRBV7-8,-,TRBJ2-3,TGTGCCAGCAGCTTAGTGACGAATACGCAGTATTTT,CASSLVTNTQYF
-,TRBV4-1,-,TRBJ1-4,TGCGCCAGCAGCCAAGAAGCGGCAGCCTGGGATGAAAAACTGTTTTTT,CASSQEAAAWDEKLFF
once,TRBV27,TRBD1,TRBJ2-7,TGTGCCAGCAGTCAATACAGGGGTGCCTACGAGCAGTACTTC,CASSQYRGAYEQYF